This T cell receptor (beta chain) was found in a study of T cells in Graves' hyperthyroidism and ophthalmopathy. Amplified TCR beta CDR3 regions derived from RNA transcripts. When the TCR CDR3 underwent first-round RT-PCR, the HTBI primer set was used. One entry per CDR3 protein, called by TCRdb with MiXCR from the multiplex PCR reads. The sample lists approximately 380,000 distinct CDR3 sequences, over 12% occurring once. This CDR3 spans 14 amino acids. V gave up 7 bases and J gave up 6 bases, with 16 bases separating them. Study-wide points: Also found in blood were most expanded thyroid clonotypes above 0.001.

Worth noting for this clonotype: What it binds is not known. This sequence may be a read error, since a much larger clone differs from it by one base.

The chain is built from TRBV12-3 or TRBV12-4 and TRBJ1-5; TRBD1 might be the D (5 bases). Sequenced input: blood. The origin of this receptor is a man over 45 with Graves' ophthalmopathy. The DNA for the CDR3 is TGTGCCAGCACCCTCGGGGACCTAAGTCAGCCCCAGCATTTT. Protein product: CASTLGDLSQPQHF.